This entry is about one TCR beta chain. The antigen it recognizes is unknown. No per-base quality is available; no much larger clone lies one base away. TCRbeta CDR3 regions were amplified from genomic DNA using the immunoSEQ Assay, a bias-controlled multiplex PCR. In the authors' own workflow: Within the assay, amplification of reference gene primers was used to estimate how many nucleated cells each sample contained. To quantify the absolute abundance of each unique TCRbeta CDR3 rearrangement, sequence reads were collapsed and filtered. For each sample, productive Simpson clonality was calculated by taking the square root of Simpson's diversity index across productive rearrangements. The immuneACCESS repertoire file appears here via TCRdb, limited to in-frame rearrangements. These files lack a portion of the clones; in checked studies, under half of the deficit traces to unresolved V genes, and the cause of the others is not known. V, J and clone size reflect that table, while D and trimming were determined from the DNA. Recorded for this sample are tens of thousands of clones; roughly 88% of them occurred a single time. The ten largest account for 3% of the sample.

The collaborating institutions used their own protocols to collect whole blood in K2EDTA tubes. Collaborator samples were shipped for TCRbeta analysis as frozen whole blood, isolated PBMCs, or DNA extracted from either sample type. The data belong to a study of blood T cell repertoires in COVID-19 (TCRdb year 2020). Regarding the study in general: Samples from collaborators originated in the United States, Italy and Spain and spanned both the acute and convalescent phases of COVID-19. The prospective study material was composed of cDNA or gDNA derived from T cells, B-cell-depleted T cells, or PBMCs. The repertoires were released in a freely available public database meant as a resource for research on the immune response to SARS-CoV-2. The dataset comprised deeply sampled blood TCRbeta repertoires from subjects exposed to, actively infected with, or recovered from COVID-19. Where available, HLA class I and class II types were obtained from metadata supplied by the sample provider rather than from assay-based typing. Nearly every sample came with metadata listing a de-identified subject ID, COVID-19 status, age in years and sex. The samples were drawn from two sources: the first 160 participants of the ongoing ImmuneRACE study, and 950 to 1,500 subjects contributed by 6 global collaborators. Paper-wide results and their limitations: How much clinical and demographic metadata was included differed by source and by participant, and the metadata was provided uncurated.

V trim: 3 bases; J trim: 8 bases; unmatched bases: 5. The germline V gene (reference sequence) gives CDR1 as LNHDA and CDR2 as SQIVND. The CDR3 has 13 amino acids, counting the end cysteine and phenylalanine. Only the CDR3 DNA stays, 39 bases, in frame from base 1. Rearrangement joined TRBV19 to TRBJ1-2, and 8 bases in between align with TRBD1. This TCR was sampled from a man aged 45-65 years with active COVID-19. The source material was peripheral blood. The base sequence is TGTGCCAGTAGTATCAGGGGGCGCGACGGCTACACCTTC. Its protein product is CASSIRGRDGYTF.